The 2 T cell receptor beta chains reported below all come from one sample, sequenced in a study of PD-L1 blockade in urothelial cancer. Sequenced by immunoSEQ multiplex PCR; TCRdb stores in-frame clones only, minus some. Of 35,000 to 55,000 clones in the sample, around four fifths were seen once. As to time point: peripheral blood 6 weeks after treatment start. The specimen comprised PBMCs, sampled around atezolizumab (anti-PD-L1) treatment. These receptors came from a man aged 55-75 years with urothelial cancer.

The J gene is TRBJ1-4, the V gene TRBV6-6; D unclear. Germline-derived CDR1 and CDR2 are MNHNY and SVGAGI (reference sequence). V was trimmed by 2 bases and J by 7 bases, leaving 8 bases between them. There are 13 residues in the CDR3. DNA of the CDR3: TGTGCCAGCAGTTACCAAATGCGTGAAAAACTGTTTTTT. It yields the protein CASSYQMREKLFF.

The chain is built from TRBV30 and TRBJ1-5; no definite D call. V gave up 2 bases and J gave up 6 bases, with 14 bases separating them. The CDR3 sequence is 14 residues long. CDR1 is GTSNPN and CDR2 is SVGIG in the germline V gene (reference sequence). The CDR3 DNA follows: TGTGCCTGGAGTCGAGATAATGATGGTCAGCCCCAGCATTTT. As protein: CAWSRDNDGQPQHF.